The 13 T cell receptor beta chains below come from one sample, sequenced in a study of cytomegalovirus exposure and HLA in healthy donors. PCR primers comprised 60 Vbeta and 13 Jbeta primers. Using immunoSEQ multiplex PCR, the repertoire was profiled, and TCRdb retains in-frame clones only, with some absent. The table has about 140,000 clones, 75% to 90% seen once; the top ten hold over 1%. Sequenced input: PBMCs. The source is a female donor in good health and CMV-seronegative.

The V gene is TRBV27, the J gene TRBJ1-3; D gene uncertain. This CDR3 is 13 amino acids long. Per the germline V gene, CDR1 is MNHEY and CDR2 is SMNVEV (reference sequence). V lost 3 bases, J lost 0 bases, and 3 bases lay in between. The CDR3 DNA sequence: TGTGCCAGCAGTTTCTACTCTGGAAACACCATATATTTT. This encodes CASSFYSGNTIYF.

With respect to this clone: The junction departs from the called germline gene at one end, perhaps through a read error. The rearrangement links TRBV6-5 to TRBJ1-2; 10 bases are shared with TRBD1. The CDR3 loop spans 14 amino acids. Germline-derived CDR1 and CDR2 are MNHEY and SVGAGI. CDR3 in amino acids: CTSSSSGTGDGYTF. CDR3 coding DNA: TGTACCAGCAGTTCGTCCGGGACAGGGGATGGCTACACCTTC.

The rearrangement links TRBV19 to TRBJ2-3; 11 bases fit TRBD1. The V gene end was trimmed by 5 bases and the J gene end by 6 bases; junction bases not matched to a gene: 4. Per germline, CDR1 LNHDA and CDR2 SQIVND (reference sequence). This CDR3 is built from 14 residues. The CDR3 loop reads CASSPDRGLDTQYF. In DNA form, the CDR3 reads TGTGCCAGTAGTCCGGACAGGGGGCTCGATACGCAGTATTTT.

V gene TRBV6-5 combines with J gene TRBJ2-7; 7 bases line up with TRBD2. Germline trimming cut 6 bases from V and 2 bases from J; bases unmatched to any gene: 10. Germline CDR1 reads MNHEY; CDR2 reads SVGAGI. CDR3 length: 15 residues. The CDR3 DNA follows: TGTGCCAGCAGCTCGAATGGCGGGAGTGCCTACGAGCAGTACTTC. Translated, it gives CASSSNGGSAYEQYF.

This rearrangement joins TRBV9 to TRBJ1-1; the match to TRBD1 covers 10 bases. The CDR3 sequence is 15 residues long. Trimming at V came to 3 bases and at J to 4 bases, leaving 6 bases not matched to a gene. CDR1 is SGDLS and CDR2 is YYNGEE in the germline V gene. The CDR3 protein is CASSAGTGDGTEAFF. CDR3 coding DNA: TGTGCCAGCAGCGCCGGGACAGGGGATGGCACTGAAGCTTTCTTT.

This clone showed up just once. The chain joins TRBV5-8 to TRBJ1-2; 12 nucleotides align to TRBD1. V shed 2 bases, J shed 2 bases, and the junction held 13 bases outside the gene matches. This CDR3 spans 19 amino acids. Per germline, CDR1 SGHTS and CDR2 YDEGEE. The CDR3 region has the DNA TGTGCCAGCAGCTTCCACCTACCGGGACAGGGGGCATTGAACTATGGCTACACCTTC. Protein product: CASSFHLPGQGALNYGYTF.

Of note for this clone: Other DNA sequences in this sample translate to the same CDR3. The chain uses TRBV28 and TRBJ2-7, with 11 nucleotides matching TRBD1. CDR3 length: 13 amino acids. Germline CDR1 is MDHEN and CDR2 is SYDVKM. V lost 9 bases and J lost 3; bases outside the gene matches: 4. The CDR3 DNA reads as TGTGCCAGTAGGGGGACAGGGGGCTACGAGCAGTACTTC. Translated: CASRGTGGYEQYF.

The chain is built from TRBV10-3 and TRBJ1-1, with 9 bases lining up with TRBD1. The CDR3 covers 14 residues. Germline V lookup: CDR1 ENHRY, CDR2 SYGVKD. Germline trimming cut 6 bases from V and 5 bases from J; bases unmatched to any gene: 7. CDR3: CAISPDRGNTEAFF. The CDR3 DNA sequence: TGTGCCATCAGCCCGGACAGGGGAAATACTGAAGCTTTCTTT.

V is TRBV2 and J is TRBJ1-4; 10 bases line up with TRBD1. V shed 4 bases and J 3 bases; nucleotides not matched to a gene: 2. Germline CDR1 reads SNHLY; CDR2 reads FYNNEI. The CDR3 extends over 15 amino acids. The CDR3 bases are TGTGCCAGCAGTGGACAGGGGGCTCCTAATGAAAAACTGTTTTTT. Translated: CASSGQGAPNEKLFF.

This chain links TRBV2 with TRBJ2-5, with D maybe TRBD2 (5 bases). The CDR3 contains 14 residues. The V gene's germline CDR1 is SNHLY and CDR2 FYNNEI. V lost 4 bases and J lost 5, with 14 bases in between. CDR3 coding DNA: TGTGCCAGCAGTGTACTAGGAGCTTTGGAGACCCAGTACTTC. Translating gives CASSVLGALETQYF.

V and J are TRBV7-9 and TRBJ2-2; TRBD1 aligns across 9 bases. CDR3 length: 16 residues. Germline lookup yields CDR1 SEHNR and CDR2 FQNEAQ (reference sequence). V lost 6 bases to trimming and J lost 4 bases; unmatched junction nucleotides: 9. CDR3 nucleotides: TGTGCCAGCAGACAAACAGGGGGCCGCAGCACCGGGGAGCTGTTTTTT. Its translation is CASRQTGGRSTGELFF.

The chain employs TRBV5-8 and TRBJ1-2; 7 positions match TRBD1. CDR1 and CDR2 from the germline V gene are SGHTS and YDEGEE. V was clipped by 6 bases and J by 8 bases; unmatched bases: 10. The CDR3 extends over 13 amino acids. The chain's CDR3 is CASTLQGLMGYTF. In nucleotides, the CDR3 is TGTGCCAGCACCCTACAGGGGCTTATGGGCTACACCTTC.

V and J are TRBV10-3 and TRBJ2-3, with D perhaps matching TRBD1 (5 bases). The germline V and J ends were trimmed by 3 bases and 4 bases, with 11 bases remaining between them. Per the germline V gene, CDR1 is ENHRY and CDR2 is SYGVKD. CDR3 length: 14 residues. CDR3 region: CAISEAGFADTQYF. The DNA of the CDR3 is TGTGCCATCAGTGAAGCAGGGTTCGCAGATACGCAGTATTTT.